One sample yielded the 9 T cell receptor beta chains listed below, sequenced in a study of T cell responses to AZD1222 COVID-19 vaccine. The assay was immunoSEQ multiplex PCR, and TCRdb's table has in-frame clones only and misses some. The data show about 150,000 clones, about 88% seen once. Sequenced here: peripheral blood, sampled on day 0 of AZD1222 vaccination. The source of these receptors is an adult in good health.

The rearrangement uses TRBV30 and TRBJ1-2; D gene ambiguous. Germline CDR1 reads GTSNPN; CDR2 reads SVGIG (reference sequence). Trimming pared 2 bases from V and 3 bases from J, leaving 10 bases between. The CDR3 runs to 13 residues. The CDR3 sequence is CAWSYREYYGYTF. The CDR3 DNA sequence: TGTGCCTGGAGTTATCGGGAATACTATGGCTACACCTTC. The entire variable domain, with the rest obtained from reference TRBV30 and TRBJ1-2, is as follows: SQTIHQWPATLVQPVGSPLSLECTVEGTSNPNLYWYRQAAGRGLQLLFYSVGIGQISSEVPQNLSASRPQDRQFILSSKKLLLSDSGFYLCAWSYREYYGYTFGSGTRLTVV.

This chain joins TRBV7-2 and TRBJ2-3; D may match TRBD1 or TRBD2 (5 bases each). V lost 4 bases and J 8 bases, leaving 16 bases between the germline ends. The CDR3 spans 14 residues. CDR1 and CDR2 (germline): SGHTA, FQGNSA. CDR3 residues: CASSSSRDGGTQYF. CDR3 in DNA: TGTGCCAGCAGCTCGTCCCGGGACGGAGGTACGCAGTATTTT. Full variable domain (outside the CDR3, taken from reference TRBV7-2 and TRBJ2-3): GAGVSQSPSNKVTEKGKDVELRCDPISGHTALYWYRQSLGQGLEFLIYFQGNSAPDKSGLPSDRFSAERTGGSVSTLTIQRTQQEDSAVYLCASSSSRDGGTQYFGPGTRLTVL.

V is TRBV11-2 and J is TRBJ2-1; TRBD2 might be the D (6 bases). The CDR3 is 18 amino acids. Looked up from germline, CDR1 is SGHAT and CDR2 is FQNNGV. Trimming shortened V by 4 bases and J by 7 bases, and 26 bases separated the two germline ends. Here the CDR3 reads CASSSKPRGAVGRNEQFF. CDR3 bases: TGTGCCAGCAGCTCTAAGCCCCGGGGCGCAGTAGGGAGGAATGAGCAGTTCTTC.

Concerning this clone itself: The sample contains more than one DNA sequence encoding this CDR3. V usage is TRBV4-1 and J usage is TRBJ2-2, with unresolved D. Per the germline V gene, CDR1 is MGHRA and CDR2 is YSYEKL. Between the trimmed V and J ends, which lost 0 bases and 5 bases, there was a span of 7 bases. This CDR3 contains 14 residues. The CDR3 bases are TGCGCCAGCAGCCAAGATCGGCGAACCGGGGAGCTGTTTTTT. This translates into CASSQDRRTGELFF.

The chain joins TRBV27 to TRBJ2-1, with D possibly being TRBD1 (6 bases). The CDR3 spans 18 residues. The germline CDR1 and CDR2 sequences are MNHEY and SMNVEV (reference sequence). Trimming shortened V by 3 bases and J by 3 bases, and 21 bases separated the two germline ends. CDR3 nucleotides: TGTGCCAGCAGTTTCACCACCGGGACACCAATTTACTACAATGAGCAGTTCTTC. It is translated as CASSFTTGTPIYYNEQFF.

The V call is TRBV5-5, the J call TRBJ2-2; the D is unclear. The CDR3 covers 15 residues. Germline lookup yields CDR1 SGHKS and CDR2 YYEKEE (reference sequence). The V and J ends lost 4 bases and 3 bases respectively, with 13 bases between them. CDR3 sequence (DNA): TGTGCCAGCAGCCGAAGACCGGCGGACACCGGGGAGCTGTTTTTT. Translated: CASSRRPADTGELFF.

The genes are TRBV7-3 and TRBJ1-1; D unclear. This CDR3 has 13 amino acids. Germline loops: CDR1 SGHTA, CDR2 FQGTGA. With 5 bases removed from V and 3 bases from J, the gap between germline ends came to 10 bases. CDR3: CASSQTRDTEAFF. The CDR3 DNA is TGTGCCAGCAGCCAAACCCGGGACACTGAAGCTTTCTTT.

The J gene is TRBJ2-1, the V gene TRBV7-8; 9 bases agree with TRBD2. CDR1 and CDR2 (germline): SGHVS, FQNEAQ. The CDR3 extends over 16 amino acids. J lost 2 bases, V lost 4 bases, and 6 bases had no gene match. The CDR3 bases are TGTGCCAGCAGCTCGTGGCGGGGGGGAACCTACAATGAGCAGTTCTTC. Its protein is CASSSWRGGTYNEQFF. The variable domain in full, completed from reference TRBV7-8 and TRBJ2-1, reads GAGVSQSPRYKVAKRGQDVALRCDPISGHVSLFWYQQALGQGPEFLTYFQNEAQLDKSGLPSDRFFAERPEGSVSTLKIQRTQQEDSAVYLCASSSWRGGTYNEQFFGPGTRLTVL.

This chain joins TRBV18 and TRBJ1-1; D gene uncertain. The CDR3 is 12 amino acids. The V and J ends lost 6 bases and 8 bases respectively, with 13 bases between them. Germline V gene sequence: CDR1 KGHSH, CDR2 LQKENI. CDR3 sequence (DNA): TGTGCCAGCTCGGCCCTATCCGGGGAAGCTTTCTTT. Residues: CASSALSGEAFF.